This T cell receptor (beta chain) originates from a study of T cell responses to AZD1222 COVID-19 vaccine. General study results and limits: The study found vaccine-associated CD4 TCRs spanning spike, dominant at 160-218 and 743-854.

Second-dose groups at about 4 or about 12 weeks were pooled. The CDR3 is 15 amino acids. Germline loops: CDR1 SGHRS, CDR2 YFSETQ. The V gene lost 2 bases and the J gene lost 0 bases, with 11 bases spanning the gap. In the case of this clone: Its antigen is undetermined.

Using immunoSEQ multiplex PCR, the repertoire was profiled, and TCRdb retains in-frame clones only, with some absent. The data hold 120,000 to 150,000 clones, with about 86% observed a single time. The sequence was obtained from an adult who received the AZD1222 COVID-19 vaccine. The sample in question was peripheral blood, obtained 28 days after the second AZD1222 dose. V is TRBV5-1 and J is TRBJ1-2; D ambiguous. For the CDR3, the DNA is TGCGCCAGCAGCTTAGGAGGTCCTCCTAACTATGGCTACACCTTC. It codes for CASSLGGPPNYGYTF.